This passage covers 24 T cell receptor beta chains from one sample sequenced in a study of blood T cell repertoires in COVID-19. The method was immunoSEQ multiplex PCR; TCRdb's version includes in-frame clones alone and lacks a portion of them. The data contain some 300,000 clones, 88% of them singletons. Material: PBMCs or T cells enriched from blood (not recorded which). The origin of the receptors is a woman younger than 45 who had recovered from COVID-19.

This clone appeared a single time. The V call is TRBV19, the J call TRBJ2-3; TRBD2 agrees at 7 bases. This CDR3 region has 15 residues. Germline V gene data show CDR1 as LNHDA and CDR2 as SQIVND (reference sequence). V gave up 3 bases and J gave up 5 bases; unmatched junction bases: 8. For the CDR3, the DNA is TGTGCCAGTAGTATGCGAAGCGGGGCGGTAGATACGCAGTATTTT. Encoded protein: CASSMRSGAVDTQYF.

This chain links TRBV11-2 with TRBJ2-1; perhaps TRBD1 as D (7 bases). Looked up from germline, CDR1 is SGHAT and CDR2 is FQNNGV. V lost 5 bases to trimming and J lost 2 bases, with 22 bases between them. There are 18 residues in the CDR3. In DNA, the CDR3 is TGTGCCAGCAGCGCCCGACAGGGCGGGCGGGACACCTACAATGAGCAGTTCTTC. This sequence encodes CASSARQGGRDTYNEQFF.

CDR3 sequence: CASSITRLAGGTDTQYF. Here the CDR3 DNA reads TGCGCCAGCAGCATTACTCGACTAGCGGGGGGCACAGATACGCAGTATTTT. The chain is built from TRBV5-1 and TRBJ2-3; the match to TRBD2 covers 12 bases. The CDR3 has 17 amino acids. The germline V gene has CDR1 SGHRS and CDR2 YFSETQ. J gave up 1 base and V 4 bases, and 7 bases lay outside the gene matches.

The gene calls are TRBV28 and TRBJ2-2; 7 bases are a match to TRBD1. J gave up 0 bases and V 9 bases, and 16 bases lay outside the gene matches. Germline V gene sequence: CDR1 MDHEN, CDR2 SYDVKM. CDR3 length: 18 amino acids. The DNA of the CDR3 is TGTGCCAGTACCTCCGGGACAGTAGGACTCCCGAACACCGGGGAGCTGTTTTTT. Its translation is CASTSGTVGLPNTGELFF.

The chain recombines TRBV2 with TRBJ2-1, with a possible D match to TRBD2 (7 bases). The ends were cut back, 7 bases at V and 5 bases at J, with 24 bases in the middle. In germline, CDR1 is SNHLY, CDR2 FYNNEI. The CDR3 is 17 residues long. DNA of the CDR3: TGTGCCAGCACTGAGGGGTTATGGGCGGGGGCCGACAATGAGCAGTTCTTC. This sequence encodes CASTEGLWAGADNEQFF.

Only a few counts were recorded for this clone. This rearrangement joins TRBV6-2 or TRBV6-3 to TRBJ2-7, with 11 positions matching TRBD1. J lost 3 bases, V lost 2 bases, and 3 bases had no gene match. This CDR3 contains 15 residues. Looked up from germline, CDR1 is MNHEY and CDR2 is SVGEGT. This CDR3 reads CASSYEGTGGYEQYF. CDR3 nucleotides: TGTGCCAGCAGTTACGAGGGGACAGGGGGCTACGAGCAGTACTTC.

V and J are TRBV19 and TRBJ1-2, with D perhaps TRBD1 (5 bases). The CDR3 extends over 11 amino acids. Germline loops: CDR1 LNHDA, CDR2 SQIVND (reference sequence). Trimming took off 10 bases at V and 4 bases at J, with 10 bases between the two ends. In DNA form, the CDR3 reads TGTGCCACCGCGCAGGGCTATGGCTACACCTTC. Its translation is CATAQGYGYTF.

The genes are TRBV3-1 (or the pseudogene TRBV3-2) and TRBJ2-5, with D tentatively TRBD2 (6 bases). Germline CDR1 reads LGHDT; CDR2 reads YNNKEL (reference sequence). V was pared by 8 bases and J by 0 bases, with 40 bases between. CDR3 size: 23 residues. CDR3 DNA: TGTGCCAGCTGCCTACGAAGACAGTTAGGGCGGAGGGGCGGAAAGTTGTACCAAGAGACCCAGTACTTC. This gives the protein CASCLRRQLGRRGGKLYQETQYF.

The V gene is TRBV5-1, the J gene TRBJ2-7; 7 nucleotides align to TRBD1. This CDR3 comprises 14 residues. V was clipped by 4 bases and J by 3 bases; unmatched bases: 7. The germline gives CDR1 SGHRS, CDR2 YFSETQ. CDR3 region: CASSPRDSGYEQYF. The CDR3 DNA follows: TGCGCCAGCAGCCCGAGGGACAGTGGCTACGAGCAGTACTTC.

This chain links TRBV10-3 with TRBJ1-5; 9 bases fit TRBD1. The CDR3 loop spans 18 amino acids. V lost 0 bases and J lost 2; bases outside the gene matches: 8. CDR1 is ENHRY, CDR2 SYGVKD, per germline. The CDR3 region is CAISESGQGIRGNQPQHF. CDR3 in DNA: TGTGCCATCAGTGAGTCGGGACAGGGAATCCGAGGCAATCAGCCCCAGCATTTT.

The rearrangement uses TRBV4-2 and TRBJ2-1, with D unclear. The CDR3 sequence is 16 residues long. V lost 0 bases, J lost 4 bases, and 13 bases lay in between. The V gene's germline CDR1 is LGHNA and CDR2 YNFKEQ. CDR3 region: CASSQEAVSIYNEQFF. The CDR3 DNA is TGTGCCAGCAGCCAAGAGGCGGTGTCGATTTACAATGAGCAGTTCTTC.

The gene calls are TRBV5-1 and TRBJ1-3; TRBD1 aligns across 8 bases. The CDR3 contains 14 residues. Germline V gene data show CDR1 as SGHRS and CDR2 as YFSETQ. Losses at the gene ends were 4 bases for V and 2 bases for J; bases not matched to a gene: 2. This CDR3 reads CASSETGAGNTIYF. CDR3 nucleotides: TGCGCCAGCAGCGAGACAGGGGCTGGAAACACCATATATTTT.

The chain combines TRBV10-3 with TRBJ2-3; possibly TRBD1 for D (6 bases). V lost 4 bases and J 2 bases, leaving 19 bases between the germline ends. Per germline, CDR1 ENHRY and CDR2 SYGVKD. The CDR3 consists of 17 residues. DNA for the CDR3: TGTGCCATCAGTGGTGGAGAAGGGGGAGAATTCACAGATACGCAGTATTTT. Protein sequence: CAISGGEGGEFTDTQYF.

This rearrangement joins TRBV2 to TRBJ1-3, with D tentatively TRBD1 (6 bases). From germline, CDR1 is SNHLY and CDR2 FYNNEI. The CDR3 spans 15 residues. V lost 5 bases and J lost 2, with 13 bases in between. The chain's CDR3 is CASSPGYRAGNTIYF. Written as DNA, the CDR3 is TGTGCCAGCAGTCCAGGGTACAGGGCTGGAAACACCATATATTTT.

This clone was seen a single time. This chain links TRBV11-2 with TRBJ2-5; D might be TRBD2 (7 bases). CDR1 is SGHAT and CDR2 is FQNNGV in the germline V gene. The CDR3 consists of 14 residues. Deletions cut 5 bases from V and 4 bases from J, with 14 bases between. CDR3 protein: CASSRRGRGETQYF. The DNA for the CDR3 is TGTGCCAGCAGCCGGCGGGGGCGGGGAGAGACCCAGTACTTC.

The V and J genes are TRBV5-4 and TRBJ2-5, with D possibly TRBD2 on 7 matching bases. Trimming took off 3 bases at V and 4 bases at J, with 13 bases between the two ends. CDR1 and CDR2 (germline): SGHNT, YYREEE (reference sequence). This CDR3 has 14 residues. This chain's CDR3 is CASSWGGPPETQYF. DNA for the CDR3: TGTGCCAGCAGCTGGGGGGGGCCCCCAGAGACCCAGTACTTC.

This chain joins TRBV7-9 and TRBJ1-2; TRBD1 might be the D (5 bases). Germline CDR1 and CDR2: SEHNR and FQNEAQ (reference sequence). There are 15 residues in the CDR3. V dropped 2 bases and J dropped 2 bases, with 12 bases sitting between them. The CDR3 nucleotides read TGTGCCAGCAGCTTAAAGGGAGGGACCAACTATGGCTACACCTTC. It translates to CASSLKGGTNYGYTF.

V usage is TRBV15 and J usage is TRBJ2-3, with a possible D match to TRBD2 (6 bases). V lost 3 bases to trimming and J lost 2 bases, with 15 bases between them. This CDR3 has 16 residues. Germline CDR1 LNHNV, CDR2 YYDKDF (reference sequence). The CDR3 region is CATSSARDFDTDTQYF. The CDR3 DNA reads as TGTGCCACCAGCAGCGCCAGGGACTTCGACACAGATACGCAGTATTTT.

The chain recombines TRBV28 with TRBJ1-2; 10 bases align to TRBD1. With V trimmed by 5 bases and J by 4 bases, 13 bases remained unmatched. CDR3 length equals 17 residues. Germline V CDR1 and CDR2: MDHEN, SYDVKM. The CDR3 bases are TGTGCCAGCAGTCCTTATACCTCGACAGGGGGCATCTATGGCTACACCTTC. It is translated as CASSPYTSTGGIYGYTF.

The chain employs TRBV28 and TRBJ2-3; tentatively, D is TRBD2 (7 bases). V dropped 8 bases and J dropped 2 bases, with 17 bases sitting between them. Germline V lookup: CDR1 MDHEN, CDR2 SYDVKM. The CDR3 spans 15 residues. This CDR3 reads CASSGRGGSTDTQYF. DNA of the CDR3: TGTGCCAGCTCGGGTAGGGGGGGGTCCACAGATACGCAGTATTTT.

The CDR3: CASSARTGVRDEKLFF. The CDR3 coding sequence is TGTGCCAGTAGTGCAAGGACAGGTGTCCGAGATGAAAAACTGTTTTTT. V and J are TRBV19 and TRBJ1-4; 7 bases fit TRBD1. The germline CDR1 and CDR2 sequences are LNHDA and SQIVND (reference sequence). The CDR3 extends over 16 amino acids. Trimming cost V 5 bases and J 6 bases; bases outside gene matches: 12.

Here the CDR3 reads CAIRVPGLAGGQSGELFF. CDR3 coding DNA: TGTGCCATCAGAGTTCCGGGACTAGCGGGAGGGCAGTCCGGGGAGCTGTTTTTT. The chain carries TRBV10-3 and TRBJ2-2; 16 positions match TRBD2. The germline gives CDR1 ENHRY, CDR2 SYGVKD. After removal of 6 bases from V and 6 bases from J, the junction contained 10 bases not matched to a gene. The CDR3 covers 18 residues.

The chain employs TRBV23-1 and TRBJ1-2; D possibly corresponds to TRBD1 (6 bases). TRBV23-1 is identified as an open reading frame with a role that is uncertain. There are 18 residues in the CDR3. With 1 base removed from V and 1 base from J, the gap between germline ends came to 19 bases. CDR3 DNA: TGCGCCAGCAGTCAATTATTTAGACCGGGACATCGTAACTATGGCTACACCTTC. This encodes CASSQLFRPGHRNYGYTF.

The genes are TRBV20-1 and TRBJ2-2; weak D call: TRBD1 (6 bases). Germline loops: CDR1 DFQATT, CDR2 SNEGSKA (reference sequence). The length of the CDR3 is 14 residues. V lost 3 bases and J 6 bases, leaving 14 bases between the germline ends. The CDR3 DNA reads TGCAGTGCTAGTCTACAGGGTCTAGCCGGGGAGCTGTTTTTT. Protein: CSASLQGLAGELFF.